This T cell receptor beta chain was observed in a study of PD-1 blockade in mismatch repair-deficient tumors. On the study more broadly: Patients had around twelve mismatch repair-deficient cancer types, all previously treated and progressing.

CDR1 and CDR2 from the germline V gene are SQVTM and ANQGSEA. The V end was cut by 0 bases, the J end by 12 bases, with 13 bases between. The CDR3 extends over 12 amino acids. Measured with immunoSEQ multiplex PCR; TCRdb has only the in-frame clones, and not every one. The table has under 150,000 clones, around 87% seen once. Study-wide results and limits: Tumor-resident clones, often undetectable pretreatment in blood, expanded then contracted after pembrolizumab.

Mismatch repair deficiency was confirmed in all patients, by PCR or immunohistochemistry. As concerns this clone: What it binds is unknown.

V gene TRBV29-1 combines with J gene TRBJ2-3; D unresolved. The source was peripheral blood, collected 44 weeks after starting pembrolizumab. The TCR originated in an adult with mismatch repair-deficient cancer. Written as DNA, the CDR3 is TGCAGCGTTGAAGATACGGGTCTGTCTCAGTATTTT. It codes for CSVEDTGLSQYF.